In this sample, the clone carrying this TCR beta chain turned up a few times. Its antigen is unknown. The V end was cut by 7 bases, the J end by 3 bases, with 9 bases between. The germline CDR1 and CDR2 sequences are MGHDK and SYGVNS. The CDR3 sequence is 12 residues long. This sample is drawn from a study of glioma-infiltrating T cells. Study-wide results and limits: CDR3 overlap between tissue and blood was very small.

Amplification of TCR alpha and beta CDR3 regions from RNA used iRepertoire nested multiplex PCR. TCRdb passed the multiplex PCR reads through MiXCR, listing each CDR3 protein once. Of approximately 17,000 distinct CDR3 sequences in the sample, 58% are singletons; the top ten hold 35% to 45%. The sequencing input was glioma tissue, nonneoplastic brain tissue, or PBMCs (not recorded which). This sequence joins TRBV25-1 and TRBJ1-1; D remains ambiguous. This receptor was identified in a human donor with low-grade glioma or glioblastoma, undergoing nonglioma brain surgery, or in good health (not recorded which). CDR3 sequence: CASTRGDTEAFF. CDR3 coding DNA: TGTGCCAGCACACGGGGAGACACTGAAGCTTTCTTT. The complete variable domain, with remaining parts taken from reference TRBV25-1 and TRBJ1-1, reads EADIYQTPRYLVIGTGKKITLECSQTMGHDKMYWYQQDPGMELHLIHYSYGVNSTEKGDLSSESTVSRIRTEHFPLTLESARPSHTSQYLCASTRGDTEAFFGQGTRLTVV.